Each of the 8 T cell receptor beta chains below was sequenced from the same sample in a study of shared clonotypes between healthy human individuals. The table came from immunoSEQ multiplex PCR; TCRdb's copy has only in-frame clones and leaves some out. The sample yields a few hundred thousand clones, 97% seen once. The sequencing sample was made of naive CD4+ T cells sorted from blood. Described subset: CD45RA+ positively selected. All receptors come from a woman aged 25 to 39 in good health.

The chain has TRBV4-1 and TRBJ2-7; D unclear. The V gene lost 0 bases and the J gene lost 7 bases, with 16 bases spanning the gap. Germline CDR1 is MGHRA and CDR2 is YSYEKL. CDR3 length equals 15 residues. CDR3 sequence reads: CASSQDWAETWEQYF. Here the CDR3 DNA reads TGCGCCAGCAGCCAAGATTGGGCGGAGACCTGGGAGCAGTACTTC.

The V call is TRBV30, the J call TRBJ2-1; D gene ambiguous. The CDR3 is 11 amino acids. V was cut by 8 bases and J by 0 bases, with 5 bases left in between. Germline V gene sequence: CDR1 GTSNPN, CDR2 SVGIG (reference sequence). This CDR3 is CASSSYNEQFF. The CDR3 coding sequence is TGTGCCAGCTCCTCCTACAATGAGCAGTTCTTC.

The chain combines TRBV28 with TRBJ2-1, with D possibly matching TRBD2 (6 bases). V lost 7 bases, J lost 3 bases, and 16 bases lay in between. The CDR3 extends over 15 amino acids. Germline V gives CDR1 MDHEN, CDR2 SYDVKM. The CDR3 here is CASTGGNPNYNEQFF. The CDR3, as DNA: TGTGCCAGCACCGGAGGGAACCCCAACTACAATGAGCAGTTCTTC.

The chain has TRBV6-1 and TRBJ1-2; 8 nucleotides match TRBD1. J was trimmed by 4 bases and V by 5 bases; bases with no gene match: 9. Germline lookup yields CDR1 MNHNS and CDR2 SASEGT. The CDR3 spans 15 residues. DNA for the CDR3: TGTGCCAGCAGTTCAGGGGGCGCGGGAGGCTATGGCTACACCTTC. This encodes CASSSGGAGGYGYTF.

The chain carries TRBV21-1 and TRBJ2-3; TRBD2, the table's D call, was not compared with the DNA. TRBV21-1 is classified as a pseudogene. The CDR3 runs 14 residues. The CDR3, as DNA: TGTGCCAAGGGGCGGGGACTGTCCACAGATACGCAGTATTTT. This encodes CAKGRGLSTDTQYF.

The chain combines TRBV7-7 with TRBJ2-3; D remains unclear. Germline lookup yields CDR1 SSHAT and CDR2 FNYEAQ (reference sequence). CDR3 length equals 14 residues. Trimming shortened V by 4 bases and J by 0 bases, and 8 bases separated the two germline ends. CDR3 bases: TGTGCCAGCAGCTCCGGTATAAGCACAGATACGCAGTATTTT. Encoded protein: CASSSGISTDTQYF.

This chain connects TRBV7-3 to TRBJ2-5; 8 positions agree with TRBD2. The CDR3 covers 14 residues. CDR1 is SGHTA, CDR2 FQGTGA, per germline. Trimming took 5 bases from V and 5 from J; bases not matched to a gene: 7. The CDR3 coding sequence is TGTGCCAGCAGCGAGATAGCGGGATGGGAGACCCAGTACTTC. As protein: CASSEIAGWETQYF.

V usage is TRBV28 and J usage is TRBJ2-5, with TRBD1 matching over 8 bases. The J segment lost 2 bases and the V segment lost 6 bases, leaving 8 bases of the junction unmatched. Germline V CDR1 and CDR2: MDHEN, SYDVKM. CDR3 length: 15 residues. CDR3: CASRSQGAEQETQYF. CDR3 sequence (DNA): TGTGCCAGCAGATCCCAGGGGGCAGAGCAAGAGACCCAGTACTTC.